A single TCR beta chain is shown here with its context. This record belongs to a study of blood T cell repertoires in COVID-19. The overall study: Specimens from acute and convalescent COVID-19 originated in the United States, Italy and Spain. PBMCs, B-cell-depleted T cells, or T cells were the source of the cDNA or gDNA that made up the material.

Original methodology: Quantification of nucleated cells was approximated via reference gene primer amplification. Clones were sequenced by immunoSEQ multiplex PCR, and TCRdb holds only the in-frame ones, with some missing. The DNA was the basis for D and trimming; V, J and clone size are from that table. The sample holds about 42,000 clones, around 81% seen once. Germline V gene data show CDR1 as SGHTA and CDR2 as FQGTGA. The V and J ends lost 5 bases and 2 bases, in that order; junction bases with no gene match: 8. This CDR3 has 16 amino acids. The origin of this receptor is a man in his forties or fifties with active COVID-19. Source material: peripheral blood. The chain employs TRBV7-3 and TRBJ2-3; 9 positions agree with TRBD1. The CDR3 protein is CASSLGTGSITDTQYF. Written as DNA, the CDR3 is TGTGCCAGCAGCCTAGGGACAGGGAGTATCACAGATACGCAGTATTTT.